This entry lists 13 T cell receptor beta chains sequenced from one sample in a study of T-cell memory formation after mild COVID-19. MiXCR was run by TCRdb on the 5' RACE reads, yielding one entry per CDR3 protein. Here the sample spans 560,000 or so distinct CDR3 sequences, 17% being singletons. Sequencing used PBMCs or a T cell subset sorted from them (not recorded which). All receptors derive from an adult woman who had mild COVID-19 (a few samples of this study predate the infection). Cell type and time point are not known.

This chain links TRBV3-1 with TRBJ1-6; weak D call: TRBD1 (5 bases). CDR3 length: 14 amino acids. Germline V gene sequence: CDR1 LGHDT, CDR2 YNNKEL (reference sequence). Between the trimmed V and J ends, which lost 1 base and 7 bases, there was a span of 8 bases. CDR3 sequence reads: CASSQGGGNSPLHF. The CDR3 region has the DNA TGTGCCAGCAGCCAAGGCGGGGGAAATTCACCCCTCCACTTT. Complete variable domain (other parts from reference TRBV3-1 and TRBJ1-6): DTAVSQTPKYLVTQMGNDKSIKCEQNLGHDTMYWYKQDSKKFLKIMFSYNNKELIINETVPNRFSPKSPDKAHLNLHINSLELGDSAVYFCASSQGGGNSPLHFGNGTRLTVT.

The chain couples TRBV20-1 to TRBJ2-2, with TRBD2 matching 10 bases. CDR3 length: 15 residues. Germline CDR1 is DFQATT and CDR2 is SNEGSKA (reference sequence). Trimming at V came to 3 bases and at J to 0 bases, leaving 1 base not matched to a gene. This CDR3 is CSASLAGANTGELFF. The CDR3 DNA reads as TGCAGTGCTAGTCTAGCGGGGGCGAACACCGGGGAGCTGTTTTTT.

The genes are TRBV5-1 and TRBJ1-6; D not resolved. The V end lost 2 bases, the J end lost 10 bases, and 10 bases lay between the germline ends. Germline lookup yields CDR1 SGHRS and CDR2 YFSETQ. The CDR3 spans 13 residues. The CDR3 here is CASSFDFVSPLHF. CDR3 DNA: TGCGCCAGCAGCTTTGATTTTGTGTCACCCCTCCACTTT.

The CDR3 sequence: CALSSLGSNQPQHF. The CDR3, as DNA: TGTGCCTTATCCTCGCTCGGTAGCAATCAGCCCCAGCATTTT. The chain has TRBV30 and TRBJ1-5; D is unclear. This CDR3 comprises 14 residues. Deletions cut 7 bases from V and 0 bases from J, with 13 bases between. Germline V gives CDR1 GTSNPN, CDR2 SVGIG (reference sequence).

This clonotype was detected many times. The V call is TRBV4-1, the J call TRBJ2-7, with 11 bases lining up with TRBD2. In germline, CDR1 is MGHRA, CDR2 YSYEKL. J lost 0 bases, V lost 4 bases, and 5 bases had no gene match. This CDR3 region has 16 residues. CDR3 residues: CASSPALAGGSYEQYF. The CDR3 coding sequence is TGCGCCAGCAGCCCCGCCCTAGCGGGGGGCTCCTACGAGCAGTACTTC.

This clonotype appeared a few times. This sequence joins TRBV9 and TRBJ2-5; 11 bases match TRBD2. The CDR3 totals 15 residues. Looked up from germline, CDR1 is SGDLS and CDR2 is YYNGEE. The ends lost 4 bases at V and 5 bases at J; junction bases unmatched: 7. The CDR3 protein is CASSLTGTSGETQYF. In DNA, the CDR3 is TGTGCCAGCAGCTTGACCGGGACTAGCGGCGAGACCCAGTACTTC.

This clonotype has a handful of counts. This chain connects TRBV4-3 to TRBJ1-2, with 7 positions matching TRBD1. The CDR3 sequence is 15 residues long. Germline trimming cut 0 bases from V and 2 bases from J; bases unmatched to any gene: 3. The germline gives CDR1 LGHNA, CDR2 YSLEER. The CDR3 loop reads CASSQDPTGNYGYTF. CDR3 coding DNA: TGCGCCAGCAGCCAAGATCCGACAGGGAACTATGGCTACACCTTC.

This clonotype was detected only a few times. V usage is TRBV4-3 and J usage is TRBJ1-1; D gene unclear. The CDR3 loop spans 18 amino acids. V was trimmed by 0 bases and J by 0 bases, leaving 17 bases between them. Germline V CDR1 and CDR2: LGHNA, YSLEER. In nucleotides, the CDR3 is TGCGCCAGCAGCCAAGATAGTCCGCAGGCACGTGTGAACACTGAAGCTTTCTTT. This translates into CASSQDSPQARVNTEAFF.

This clonotype was detected only a few times. In nucleotides, the CDR3 is TGTGCCAGTAGGGTTAACTATGGCTACACCTTC. It translates to CASRVNYGYTF. V is TRBV19 and J is TRBJ1-2; D remains unclear. V dropped 6 bases and J dropped 1 base, with 3 bases sitting between them. Germline assignment: CDR1 LNHDA and CDR2 SQIVND (reference sequence). The CDR3 has 11 amino acids.

The chain employs TRBV5-1 and TRBJ2-2; tentatively, D is TRBD1 or TRBD2 (5 bases each). The CDR3 length is 15 residues. CDR1 and CDR2 (germline): SGHRS, YFSETQ. The ends were cut back, 3 bases at V and 3 bases at J, with 12 bases in the middle. The CDR3 loop reads CASSWGSRDTGELFF. CDR3 coding DNA: TGCGCCAGCAGCTGGGGGTCGAGAGACACCGGGGAGCTGTTTTTT.

This clonotype was observed a few times. V usage is TRBV11-2 and J usage is TRBJ2-2; no definite D call. CDR1 is SGHAT, CDR2 FQNNGV, per germline. The germline V and J ends were trimmed by 5 bases and 7 bases, with 11 bases remaining between them. The CDR3 contains 13 residues. CDR3 in amino acids: CASSPGRVGELFF. The DNA of the CDR3 is TGTGCCAGCAGCCCCGGTCGGGTCGGGGAGCTGTTTTTT.

For the CDR3, the DNA is TGTGCCAGCAGTGAGGTGCAGGATTACCTGTTTTTT. Protein product: CASSEVQDYLFF. The chain joins TRBV6-1 to TRBJ2-2; D remains unclear. This CDR3 comprises 12 residues. Trimming stripped 3 bases from V and 14 bases from J, with 13 bases between. Germline-derived CDR1 and CDR2 are MNHNS and SASEGT.

This clonotype was counted only a few times. V gene TRBV7-8 combines with J gene TRBJ2-5; the D gene is possibly TRBD1 (6 bases). Germline assignment: CDR1 SGHVS and CDR2 FQNEAQ. Deletions cut 4 bases from V and 0 bases from J, with 21 bases between. CDR3 length: 18 residues. The CDR3 is CASSSRDQGRRYQETQYF. CDR3 DNA sequence: TGTGCCAGCAGCTCCCGAGATCAGGGGAGAAGGTACCAAGAGACCCAGTACTTC. Variable domain in full (rest from reference TRBV7-8 and TRBJ2-5): GAGVSQSPRYKVAKRGQDVALRCDPISGHVSLFWYQQALGQGPEFLTYFQNEAQLDKSGLPSDRFFAERPEGSVSTLKIQRTQQEDSAVYLCASSSRDQGRRYQETQYFGPGTRLLVL.